Below are 4 T cell receptor beta chains sequenced from a single sample in a study of cytomegalovirus exposure and HLA in healthy donors. Both 60 Vbeta primers and 13 Jbeta primers went into the PCR. Repertoires were generated with immunoSEQ multiplex PCR, while TCRdb's copy carries only in-frame clones and drops some. The table lists some 180,000 clones, about four fifths of them singletons. What was sequenced was PBMCs. Every receptor here comes from a male donor in good health and CMV-seronegative.

The chain is built from TRBV7-2 and TRBJ2-6; D is perhaps TRBD1 (5 bases). V was trimmed by 5 bases and J by 7 bases, leaving 12 bases between them. In germline, CDR1 is SGHTA, CDR2 FQGNSA. This CDR3 has 14 residues. CDR3 coding DNA: TGTGCCAGCAGCCAGGGCCGACGAGCCAACGTCCTGACTTTC. It codes for CASSQGRRANVLTF.

This chain uses TRBV5-1 with TRBJ2-3; D unclear. Trimming took 0 bases from V and 0 from J, leaving 8 bases between them. This CDR3 contains 15 residues. Germline V lookup: CDR1 SGHRS, CDR2 YFSETQ. The CDR3 region has the DNA TGCGCCAGCAGCTTGGTTTCAAGCAGCACAGATACGCAGTATTTT. Its translation: CASSLVSSSTDTQYF.

V usage is TRBV28 and J usage is TRBJ2-7, with 9 bases identical to TRBD2. CDR3 length: 15 amino acids. Per germline, CDR1 MDHEN and CDR2 SYDVKM. The ends lost 1 base at V and 5 bases at J; junction bases unmatched: 6. CDR3 amino acids: CASSLSTSGWNEQYF. The DNA of the CDR3 is TGTGCCAGCAGTTTATCTACTAGCGGGTGGAACGAGCAGTACTTC.

This clone was seen just once. This chain connects TRBV28 to TRBJ2-3; D may be TRBD1 (6 bases). The germline CDR1 and CDR2 sequences are MDHEN and SYDVKM. Trimming stripped 6 bases from V and 4 bases from J, with 20 bases between. The CDR3 is made up of 16 amino acids. CDR3 DNA: TGTGCCAGCAGCCCAGACATCACAGGGTGGGCAGATACGCAGTATTTT. Its protein product is CASSPDITGWADTQYF.